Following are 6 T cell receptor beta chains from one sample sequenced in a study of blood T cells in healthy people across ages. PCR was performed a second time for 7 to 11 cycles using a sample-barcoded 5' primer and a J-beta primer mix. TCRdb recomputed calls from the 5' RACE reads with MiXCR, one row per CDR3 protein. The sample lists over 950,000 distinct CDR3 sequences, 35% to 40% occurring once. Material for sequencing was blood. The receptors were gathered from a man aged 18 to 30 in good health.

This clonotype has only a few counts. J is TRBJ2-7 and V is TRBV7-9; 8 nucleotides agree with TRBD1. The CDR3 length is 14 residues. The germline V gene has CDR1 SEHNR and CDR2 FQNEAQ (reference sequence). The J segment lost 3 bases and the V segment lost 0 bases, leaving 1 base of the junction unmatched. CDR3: CASSLATGDYEQYF. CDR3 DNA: TGTGCCAGCAGCTTAGCGACAGGGGACTACGAGCAGTACTTC.

CDR3 in amino acids: CASSPAQARVNNEQFF. The CDR3 bases are TGTGCCAGCTCACCAGCTCAGGCTAGAGTTAACAATGAGCAGTTCTTC. The chain carries TRBV18 and TRBJ2-1, with no clear D. The CDR3 is 16 amino acids. V lost 2 bases and J lost 5, with 16 bases in between. Germline CDR1 reads KGHSH; CDR2 reads LQKENI. The entire variable domain, with the rest obtained from reference TRBV18 and TRBJ2-1, is as follows: NAGVMQNPRHLVRRRGQEARLRCSPMKGHSHVYWYRQLPEEGLKFMVYLQKENIIDESGMPKERFSAEFPKEGPSILRIQQVVRGDSAAYFCASSPAQARVNNEQFFGPGTRLTVL.

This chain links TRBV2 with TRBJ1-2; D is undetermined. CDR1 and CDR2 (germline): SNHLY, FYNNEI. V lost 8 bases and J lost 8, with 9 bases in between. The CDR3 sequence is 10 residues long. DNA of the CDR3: TGTGCCAGCGAGGAGGAGGGCTACACCTTC. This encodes CASEEEGYTF.

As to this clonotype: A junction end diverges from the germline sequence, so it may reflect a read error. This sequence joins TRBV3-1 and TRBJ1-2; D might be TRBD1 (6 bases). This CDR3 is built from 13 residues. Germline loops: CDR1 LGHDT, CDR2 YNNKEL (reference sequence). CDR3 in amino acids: CAISTDSNYGYTF. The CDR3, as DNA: TGTGCCATCAGCACGGACAGTAACTATGGCTACACCTTC.

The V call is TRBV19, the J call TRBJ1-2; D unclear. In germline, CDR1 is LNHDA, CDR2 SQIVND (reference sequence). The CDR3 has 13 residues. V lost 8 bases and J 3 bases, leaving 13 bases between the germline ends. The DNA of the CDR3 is TGTGCCAGTCACCTCAGCATCGACTATGGCTACACCTTC. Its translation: CASHLSIDYGYTF.

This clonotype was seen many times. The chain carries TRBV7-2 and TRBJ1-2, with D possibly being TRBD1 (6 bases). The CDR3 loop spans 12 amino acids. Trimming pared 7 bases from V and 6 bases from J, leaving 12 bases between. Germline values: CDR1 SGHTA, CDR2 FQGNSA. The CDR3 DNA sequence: TGTGCCAGCACCATCAACAGGGATGGCTACACCTTC. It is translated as CASTINRDGYTF.